The sequence of this TCR beta chain was determined in a study of regulatory T cells in long-lasting Graves disease. Investigators prepared the TCR beta libraries by applying iRepertoire HTBI primers and Arm-PCR of CDR3 regions. TCRdb itself ran the multiplex PCR reads through MiXCR, one entry per CDR3 protein. The sample includes about 450,000 distinct CDR3 sequences, about 15% of them seen just once. Notes on the study in general: Among the persistent patients, 2,741 public clonotypes were shared, more than the roughly 990 shared among new patients. Persistent disease was characterized by preferential usage of TRBV28, TRBJ1-2 and TRBJ2-5.

Ten or more counts support this clonotype. What it binds is unknown. The CDR3 runs 20 residues. Germline V gene lookup returns CDR1 MNHNS and CDR2 SASEGT. Trimming stripped 2 bases from V and 1 base from J, with 24 bases between. Time point here: newly diagnosed GD, antithyroid drugs for less than 3 months. The TCR library was made from RNA extracted from PBMCs. Per American Thyroid Association guidelines, Graves' disease was diagnosed. Patients were enrolled at an endocrinology department in Xi'an, China. This sample also appeared in a second study, on T cells in Graves' hyperthyroidism and ophthalmopathy.

Here the sequenced sample was peripheral blood mononuclear cells (PBMCs), taken at new diagnosis, from a patient treated with antithyroid drugs. The source is a woman in her fifties or sixties with Graves disease. The chain carries TRBV6-1 and TRBJ2-1; D is ambiguous. The CDR3 region is CASSEPPATYFMASYNEQFF. As DNA, the CDR3 is TGTGCCAGCAGTGAACCCCCCGCGACCTATTTCATGGCGTCCTACAATGAGCAGTTCTTC.